Listed below are T cell receptor beta chains from one sample, sequenced in a study of control samples from healthy donors and cancer patients. Data came from immunoSEQ multiplex PCR; TCRdb stores just in-frame clones and leaves some out. This sample has around 79,000 clones; 80% to 95% occur once, and the top ten carry roughly 1.2%. Sequencing was done on a sample of PBMCs. These TCRs come from a woman between 35 and 50 years old with lung cancer. Both conserved end residues are part of each CDR3. D genes are given only for firm matches. A clone size is listed for some rows: how often the clone was seen (once, few, many), or a class if it is expanded.

TRBV7-9	TRBJ2-7	TRBD2	NA	CASSYSGIPHEQYF	TGTGCCAGCAGCTATAGCGGGATTCCCCACGAGCAGTACTTC
TRBV5-6	TRBJ1-5	NA	NA	CASSLNRNSNQPQHF	TGTGCCAGCAGCTTGAATAGGAATAGCAATCAGCCCCAGCATTTT
TRBV9	TRBJ1-2	TRBD1	NA	CASSVGQYGYTF	TGTGCCAGCAGCGTGGGACAGTATGGCTACACCTTC
TRBV28	TRBJ1-1	NA	NA	CASLERGEGDEAFF	TGTGCCAGCCTTGAGAGGGGGGAAGGCGATGAAGCTTTCTTT
TRBV18	TRBJ2-1	NA	NA	CASSQPVMSEQFF	TGTGCCAGCTCCCAACCCGTAATGAGTGAGCAGTTCTTC
TRBV18	TRBJ1-5	NA	few	CASSPLSPQFDQPQHF	TGTGCCAGCTCACCACTTTCCCCTCAGTTCGATCAGCCCCAGCATTTT
TRBV7-6	TRBJ1-4	NA	NA	CASSLVDGEGEKLFF	TGTGCCAGCAGCTTAGTCGACGGGGAAGGTGAAAAACTGTTTTTT
TRBV9	TRBJ1-2	TRBD1	NA	CASSVEHRGRGGYTF	TGTGCCAGCAGCGTAGAGCACAGGGGTCGTGGTGGCTACACCTTC
TRBV3-1/TRBV3-2	TRBJ1-5	TRBD1	NA	CASSLHGTVYSNQPQHF	TGTGCCAGCAGCCTCCACGGGACAGTCTATAGCAATCAGCCCCAGCATTTT
TRBV2	TRBJ1-6	NA	NA	CASKGSYSPGDSPLHF	TGTGCCAGCAAGGGGTCTTACTCCCCCGGGGATTCACCCCTCCACTTT
TRBV7-6	TRBJ1-1	NA	once	CASSLWSELNTEAFF	TGTGCCAGCAGCTTATGGTCTGAATTGAACACTGAAGCTTTCTTT
TRBV6-4	TRBJ2-7	NA	NA	CASSDGPSYEQYF	TGTGCCAGCAGTGACGGGCCATCCTACGAGCAGTACTTC
TRBV29-1	TRBJ1-2	NA	NA	CSVDALQAPGGYTF	TGCAGCGTCGACGCTTTACAGGCCCCGGGGGGCTACACCTTC
TRBV5-5	TRBJ1-5	NA	NA	CASSFNPAGDNQPQHF	TGTGCCAGCAGCTTTAATCCCGCAGGGGACAATCAGCCCCAGCATTTT
TRBV7-6	TRBJ2-7	NA	NA	CASSSGGWAHDEQYF	TGTGCCAGCAGCTCAGGTGGCTGGGCCCATGACGAGCAGTACTTC
TRBV14	TRBJ1-1	TRBD1	few	CASSRYGTGKAEAFF	TGTGCCAGCAGCCGTTACGGGACAGGGAAGGCTGAAGCTTTCTTT
TRBV19	TRBJ1-2	NA	NA	CASSTPGGVQYGYTF	TGTGCCAGTAGTACCCCTGGGGGGGTACAATATGGCTACACCTTC
TRBV12-3/TRBV12-4	TRBJ2-1	TRBD2	NA	CASKLAVNEQFF	TGTGCCAGCAAACTAGCGGTGAATGAGCAGTTCTTC
TRBV12-3/TRBV12-4	TRBJ1-6	NA	NA	CAVRGRNSPLHF	TGTGCCGTACGGGGCCGAAATTCACCCCTCCACTTT
TRBV6-5	TRBJ1-5	NA	NA	CASIQSNQPQHF	TGTGCCAGCATTCAGAGCAATCAGCCCCAGCATTTT
TRBV6-1	TRBJ1-4	NA	NA	CASSAGVAYMGEKLFF	TGTGCCAGCAGTGCTGGGGTCGCCTATATGGGGGAAAAACTGTTTTTT
TRBV19	TRBJ1-1	NA	NA	CASSIGAAILDSVEAFF	TGTGCCAGTAGTATAGGGGCCGCCATCCTGGACAGTGTGGAGGCTTTCTTT
TRBV6-5	TRBJ1-6	NA	NA	CASSYSENSPLHF	TGTGCCAGCAGTTACTCCGAGAATTCACCCCTCCACTTT
TRBV5-1	TRBJ2-7	TRBD2	NA	CASSLWSGGSTPGEQYF	TGCGCCAGCAGCTTGTGGAGCGGGGGGTCTACCCCAGGAGAGCAGTACTTC
TRBV19	TRBJ1-2	NA	NA	CASSAGSPASGYTF	TGTGCCAGTAGTGCCGGGTCACCCGCTAGTGGCTACACCTTC
TRBV15	TRBJ2-7	TRBD1	NA	CATSSRDRGQYEQYF	TGTGCCACCAGCAGTAGGGACAGGGGGCAATACGAGCAGTACTTC
TRBV2	TRBJ2-1	NA	NA	CASRGSYNEQFF	TGTGCCAGCAGGGGGAGCTACAATGAGCAGTTCTTC
TRBV18	TRBJ1-1	NA	NA	CASSPARTEAFF	TGTGCCAGCTCACCCGCGCGGACTGAAGCTTTCTTT
TRBV3-1/TRBV3-2	TRBJ1-2	TRBD1	NA	CASSQVGQGAGGYTF	TGTGCCAGCAGCCAAGTAGGACAGGGGGCAGGAGGCTACACCTTC
TRBV11-3	TRBJ2-7	NA	NA	CASSFERAYEQYF	TGTGCCAGCAGCTTCGAACGAGCCTACGAGCAGTACTTC
TRBV3-1/TRBV3-2	TRBJ1-3	NA	NA	CASSNRDRRIYSGNTIYF	TGTGCCAGCAGCAATCGGGACCGAAGGATATATTCTGGAAACACCATATATTTT
TRBV6-5	TRBJ1-1	TRBD1	NA	CASSGTGQTEAFF	TGTGCCAGCAGCGGGACAGGGCAAACTGAAGCTTTCTTT
TRBV6-5	TRBJ1-5	NA	NA	CASSYPGQNYQPQHF	TGTGCCAGCAGTTACCCCGGACAAAATTATCAGCCCCAGCATTTT
TRBV7-8	TRBJ2-7	TRBD1	NA	CASSLLGQGIFSYEQYF	TGTGCCAGCAGCTTATTGGGACAGGGAATCTTCTCCTACGAGCAGTACTTC
TRBV6-5	TRBJ2-2	NA	NA	CAAGLGTGELFF	TGTGCCGCAGGATTGGGCACCGGGGAGCTGTTTTTT
TRBV11-3	TRBJ1-1	NA	NA	CASSLVSKNTEAFF	TGTGCCAGCAGCTTAGTCTCTAAGAACACTGAAGCTTTCTTT
TRBV6-5	TRBJ1-1	NA	NA	CASSYLGTEAFF	TGTGCCAGCAGTTACCTGGGCACTGAAGCTTTCTTT
TRBV11-2	TRBJ1-1	NA	NA	CASSPGTANTEAFF	TGTGCCAGCAGTCCAGGGACGGCTAACACTGAAGCTTTCTTT
TRBV7-3	TRBJ2-5	TRBD1	once	CASSLGDRGLPETQYF	TGTGCCAGCAGCTTAGGGGACAGGGGGCTCCCAGAGACCCAGTACTTC
TRBV19	TRBJ1-5	TRBD1	NA	CASSLTLGTGWNNQPQHF	TGTGCCAGTAGTCTTACTCTGGGGACAGGGTGGAACAATCAGCCCCAGCATTTT
TRBV3-1/TRBV3-2	TRBJ1-5	NA	NA	CASSLMQNSNQPQHF	TGTGCCAGCAGCCTAATGCAGAATAGCAATCAGCCCCAGCATTTT
TRBV27	TRBJ1-4	NA	NA	CASSLGWRANEKLFF	TGTGCCAGCAGTTTGGGTTGGAGGGCTAATGAAAAACTGTTTTTT
TRBV15	TRBJ1-1	NA	NA	CATSKDPMNTEAFF	TGTGCCACCAGCAAGGACCCTATGAACACTGAAGCTTTCTTT
TRBV29-1	TRBJ1-2	NA	NA	CSVEGRGGVNYGYTF	TGCAGCGTTGAAGGGAGGGGAGGGGTAAACTATGGCTACACCTTC
TRBV9	TRBJ1-3	NA	NA	CASSVEGSGNTIYF	TGTGCCAGCAGCGTAGAAGGTTCTGGAAACACCATATATTTT
TRBV7-9	TRBJ1-2	NA	NA	CASSLGEGYGYTF	TGTGCCAGCAGTTTGGGGGAGGGCTATGGCTACACCTTC
TRBV19	TRBJ1-2	NA	NA	CASSDPVYFDNYGYTF	TGTGCCAGTAGTGACCCGGTTTACTTTGACAACTATGGCTACACCTTC
TRBV12-3/TRBV12-4	TRBJ2-1	NA	NA	CASSPPGGQFF	TGTGCCAGCAGTCCGCCAGGCGGGCAGTTCTTC
TRBV10-3	TRBJ2-7	TRBD1	NA	CATEAGTGVLGRDEQYF	TGTGCCACCGAAGCCGGGACAGGGGTGCTAGGCAGGGACGAGCAGTACTTC
TRBV7-2	TRBJ2-1	NA	once	CASSLRDFSAEQFF	TGTGCCAGCAGCTTGCGGGACTTCTCCGCTGAGCAGTTCTTC
TRBV30	TRBJ1-6	NA	NA	CAWRRKPDNSPLHF	TGTGCCTGGAGGAGGAAACCAGATAATTCACCCCTCCACTTT
TRBV25-1	TRBJ1-1	NA	NA	CASSELGGRSPEAFF	TGTGCCAGCAGTGAATTGGGTGGCAGATCCCCTGAAGCTTTCTTT